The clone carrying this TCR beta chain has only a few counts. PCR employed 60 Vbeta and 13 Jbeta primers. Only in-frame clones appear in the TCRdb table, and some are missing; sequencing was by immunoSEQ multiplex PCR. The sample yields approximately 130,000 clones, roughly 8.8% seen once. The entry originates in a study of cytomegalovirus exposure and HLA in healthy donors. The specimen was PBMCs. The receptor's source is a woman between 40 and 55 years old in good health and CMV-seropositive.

Here the CDR3 DNA reads TGTGCCAGCAGCGTAGGGGGGGAACACTACGAGCAGTACTTC. Translation gives CASSVGGEHYEQYF. The chain is built from TRBV9 and TRBJ2-7; the D gene is possibly TRBD2 (6 bases). V gave up 0 bases and J gave up 3 bases, with 10 bases separating them. Germline V CDR1 and CDR2: SGDLS, YYNGEE. This CDR3 comprises 14 residues.